This entry lists 14 T cell receptor beta chains sequenced from one sample in a study of blood T cells in healthy people across ages. A sample-barcoded 5' primer and a J-beta primer mix were used in a second PCR of roughly 6 to 11 cycles. TCRdb called the 5' RACE reads again in MiXCR, with one record for every CDR3 protein. The sample has under 750,000 distinct CDR3 sequences, around half seen once. The sequencing sample was made of blood. All receptors derive from an elderly man in good health.

V and J are TRBV7-2 and TRBJ2-5; 7 nucleotides match TRBD2. With V trimmed by 4 bases and J by 2 bases, 7 bases remained unmatched. Per germline, CDR1 SGHTA and CDR2 FQGNSA. CDR3 length equals 15 residues. The CDR3 region is CASSSRRAGQETQYF. CDR3 sequence (DNA): TGTGCCAGCAGCTCCAGACGAGCGGGGCAAGAGACCCAGTACTTC.

J is TRBJ2-7 and V is TRBV7-9; TRBD1 is a possible D gene (6 bases). The better agreement between TRBJ2-5 and the DNA end casts doubt on the J call. The CDR3 sequence is 13 residues long. Germline values: CDR1 SEHNR, CDR2 FQNEAQ (reference sequence). CDR3 in DNA: TGTGCCAGCAGGCCACAGGGTACGGAGACCCAGTACTTC. Amino acids: CASRPQGTETQYF.

In this sample, this clonotype turned up many times. J is TRBJ2-4 and V is TRBV7-9; D remains unclear. The CDR3 has 13 residues. CDR1 and CDR2 (germline): SEHNR, FQNEAQ (reference sequence). V gave up 0 bases and J gave up 4 bases, with 4 bases separating them. Here the CDR3 reads CASSLAGKNIQYF. CDR3 sequence (DNA): TGTGCCAGCAGCTTAGCGGGGAAAAACATTCAGTACTTC.

This clonotype showed up just a few times. The CDR3 sequence is CASSPGGDEQYF. The CDR3 coding sequence is TGTGCCAGCTCACCTGGAGGTGACGAGCAGTACTTC. This rearrangement joins TRBV18 to TRBJ2-4; possibly TRBD2 for D (5 bases). The DNA end is a closer match to TRBJ2-7, so the J assignment may be wrong. This CDR3 region has 12 residues. Germline V gene lookup returns CDR1 KGHSH and CDR2 LQKENI.

In this sample, this clonotype turned up a few times. The junction differs from germline at one of its ends, possibly a read error. V is TRBV7-8 and J is TRBJ2-7, with TRBD2 identical over 7 bases. Per the germline V gene, CDR1 is SGHVS and CDR2 is FQNEAQ. The CDR3 runs to 13 residues. The CDR3 nucleotides are TGTGCCAGCAGCCTAGCGGTACGGGCCGAGCAGTACTTC. Translated: CASSLAVRAEQYF.

The CDR3 nucleotides are TGTGCCAGCAGTCTTAGCGGGGTACTTTCGGATGAGCAGTTCTTC. Translation gives CASSLSGVLSDEQFF. This chain connects TRBV28 to TRBJ2-1; the match to TRBD2 covers 8 bases. J gave up 8 bases and V 5 bases, and 11 bases lay outside the gene matches. This CDR3 comprises 15 residues. Germline CDR1 and CDR2: MDHEN and SYDVKM.

V gene TRBV7-8 combines with J gene TRBJ1-2; 10 nucleotides agree with TRBD1. The CDR3 has 14 residues. J gave up 4 bases and V 1 base, and 0 bases lay outside the gene matches. Germline V lookup: CDR1 SGHVS, CDR2 FQNEAQ. The CDR3 DNA sequence: TGTGCCAGCAGCTTAGGGGACAGGGGCTATGGCTACACCTTC. Encoded protein: CASSLGDRGYGYTF.

This rearrangement joins TRBV7-2 to TRBJ2-5, with TRBD1 matching over 12 bases. The CDR3 contains 15 residues. Germline-derived CDR1 and CDR2 are SGHTA and FQGNSA. Trimming took 5 bases from V and 13 from J; bases not matched to a gene: 14. Here the CDR3 reads CASSPEGTGGRRLYF. Written as DNA, the CDR3 is TGTGCCAGCAGCCCAGAAGGGACAGGGGGCAGGAGGTTGTACTTC.

The V gene is TRBV7-3, the J gene TRBJ2-3; either TRBD1 or TRBD2 may supply D (7 bases each). Trimming left V 4 bases short and J 3 bases short, with 14 bases between. Germline loops: CDR1 SGHTA, CDR2 FQGTGA. This CDR3 comprises 15 residues. The CDR3 spells CASSSRQGGTDTQYF. CDR3 nucleotide sequence: TGTGCCAGCAGCTCACGGCAGGGGGGGACAGATACGCAGTATTTT.

This chain uses TRBV6-2 or TRBV6-3 with TRBJ2-5; 7 bases line up with TRBD2. The CDR3 is made up of 13 amino acids. With V trimmed by 6 bases and J by 1 base, 2 bases remained unmatched. CDR1 and CDR2 (germline): MNHEY, SVGEGT. The DNA of the CDR3 is TGTGCCAGCAGGGGGACTACCCAAGAGACCCAGTACTTC. Encoded protein: CASRGTTQETQYF.

The genes are TRBV6-6 and TRBJ2-5; 10 nucleotides agree with TRBD2. The length of the CDR3 is 17 residues. CDR1 and CDR2 from the germline V gene are MNHNY and SVGAGI (reference sequence). V was clipped by 0 bases and J by 0 bases; unmatched bases: 4. This CDR3 is CASSYSSLAGDQETQYF. CDR3 DNA sequence: TGTGCCAGCAGTTACTCCTCTCTAGCGGGGGACCAAGAGACCCAGTACTTC.

J is TRBJ2-7 and V is TRBV29-1; either TRBD1 or TRBD2 may supply D (5 bases each). The CDR3 covers 12 residues. V dropped 5 bases and J dropped 0 bases, with 8 bases sitting between them. Germline CDR1 and CDR2: SQVTM and ANQGSEA. In DNA, the CDR3 is TGCAGCGTTCGGGGCACCTCCTACGAGCAGTACTTC. Translation: CSVRGTSYEQYF.

J is TRBJ2-3 and V is TRBV12-3 or TRBV12-4; no clear D gene. Deletions cut 7 bases from V and 2 bases from J, with 4 bases between. This CDR3 is 11 amino acids long. The CDR3: CASTPTDTQYF. DNA of the CDR3: TGTGCCAGCACCCCCACAGATACGCAGTATTTT.

This clonotype turned up a few times. The V and J genes are TRBV2 and TRBJ2-3; D gene ambiguous. CDR3 length: 14 amino acids. The V end lost 7 bases, the J end lost 2 bases, and 13 bases lay between the germline ends. Looked up from germline, CDR1 is SNHLY and CDR2 is FYNNEI. This CDR3 reads CASKSASTTDTQYF. The CDR3 DNA reads TGTGCCAGCAAAAGTGCCTCCACCACAGATACGCAGTATTTT.